A selection of T cell receptor beta chains follows, all from one sample in a study of blood T cell repertoires in COVID-19. Some clones are missing from TCRdb's copy, which holds only in-frame ones; the method was immunoSEQ multiplex PCR. This sample has 110,000 to 150,000 clones, with around 83% found just once. Sequences were obtained from peripheral blood. These receptors were collected from a human donor in a cohort sampled during active COVID-19. The conserved cysteine and the conserved F or W are not part of the CDR3 here. Each record gives: V gene, clone size, J gene, CDR3 protein. Clone size is not always given. Where it is, it says once, few, many or a class for expanded clones.

TRBV18,.,TRBJ1-2,ASSPVRGGWDGYT
TRBV20-1,.,TRBJ2-7,SASRPGTFSYEQY
TRBV3-1/TRBV3-2,.,TRBJ2-1,ASSQPRGARGLAGSYNEQF
TRBV14,.,TRBJ1-1,ASSQAGVGSNTEAF
TRBV2,.,TRBJ2-2,ASKGWTSGREVNTGELF
TRBV21-1,.,TRBJ2-1,ASSKTQVLQILAGVANEQF
TRBV27,.,TRBJ2-3,ASSFSSYTDTQY
TRBV6-5,.,TRBJ1-1,ATTYEQVSTEAF
TRBV5-1,.,TRBJ2-7,ASSPRAGQVSVEQY
TRBV5-6,.,TRBJ1-4,ASSTRGRGPGKLF
TRBV4-3,.,TRBJ2-5,ASSQGDKREGAAQY
TRBV7-8,once,TRBJ2-2,ASSSSGTNTGELF
TRBV5-1,.,TRBJ2-7,ASSLETGTYEQY
TRBV29-1,.,TRBJ2-3,SVKQAWGTDTQY
TRBV7-2,.,TRBJ2-3,ASSLSGTSGTDTQY
TRBV6-5,once,TRBJ2-5,ASNRNRGAVETQY
TRBV28,.,TRBJ2-3,ASSSTGVPSTDTQY
TRBV7-2,.,TRBJ2-1,ASSLDSSGRKNEQF
TRBV5-1,.,TRBJ2-7,ASSSEVVPPYEQY
TRBV28,.,TRBJ2-1,ASSLGRPGQF
TRBV6-2/TRBV6-3,.,TRBJ2-7,ASSRGLAAYEQY
TRBV12-3/TRBV12-4,.,TRBJ2-3,ASSPDRGSQY
TRBV7-3,.,TRBJ2-1,ASSSGQGMYNEQF
TRBV19,.,TRBJ2-1,ASSMGGSSLDEQF
TRBV7-9,.,TRBJ2-7,ASSLVGGDYEQY
TRBV7-6,.,TRBJ2-7,ASSLAQGQRPYEQY
TRBV9,.,TRBJ2-1,ASSVAASGVNEQF
TRBV10-3,.,TRBJ2-5,AISHRDGRSVETQY
TRBV7-2,.,TRBJ1-3,ASSPRQFSGNTIY
TRBV7-6,once,TRBJ2-5,ASSLVAGAQETQY
TRBV18,once,TRBJ1-2,ASSPPTRGPGDGYT
TRBV5-5,.,TRBJ2-5,ASSLGLAYETQY
TRBV7-3,.,TRBJ2-3,ASSLSSNVGDTQY
TRBV7-2,.,TRBJ2-1,ASSLDRSTYNEQF
TRBV2,few,TRBJ1-3,ASRGRTSSGNTIY
TRBV3-1/TRBV3-2,.,TRBJ2-2,ASSPPAGGSPGELF
TRBV28,.,TRBJ1-2,ASRNRQDSTTYGGYT
TRBV6-2/TRBV6-3,.,TRBJ1-5,ASSSRDTSNQPQH
TRBV15,once,TRBJ2-7,ATSSTFSYEQY
TRBV19,once,TRBJ2-7,ASSIRYDSYEQY
TRBV10-3,.,TRBJ2-3,AISGAGGVKDTQY
TRBV19,.,TRBJ2-1,ASSIDGDTYNEQF
TRBV5-6,.,TRBJ1-4,ASSFGTGGRNEKLF
TRBV7-2,.,TRBJ2-5,ASSLGPLAGGQETQY
TRBV3-1/TRBV3-2,.,TRBJ2-1,ASSPTYTGNNEQF
TRBV18,.,TRBJ2-3,ASSPLQDTQY
TRBV5-4,.,TRBJ2-7,ASSLGHRGPYEQY
TRBV14,.,TRBJ2-1,ASRTTGQGAWEQF
TRBV11-2,.,TRBJ1-6,ASSLGWPPLH
TRBV5-1,.,TRBJ2-5,ASRYRTSGPSSGYQETQY
TRBV3-1/TRBV3-2,.,TRBJ2-3,ASSQDIGAGGDTQY
TRBV5-4,.,TRBJ1-1,ASSSGQRRMNTEAF
TRBV9,.,TRBJ2-3,ASSGGDGNTDTQY
TRBV5-1,.,TRBJ2-5,ASSWRLAGGETQY
TRBV27,.,TRBJ2-7,ASRVTSGIPLEQY